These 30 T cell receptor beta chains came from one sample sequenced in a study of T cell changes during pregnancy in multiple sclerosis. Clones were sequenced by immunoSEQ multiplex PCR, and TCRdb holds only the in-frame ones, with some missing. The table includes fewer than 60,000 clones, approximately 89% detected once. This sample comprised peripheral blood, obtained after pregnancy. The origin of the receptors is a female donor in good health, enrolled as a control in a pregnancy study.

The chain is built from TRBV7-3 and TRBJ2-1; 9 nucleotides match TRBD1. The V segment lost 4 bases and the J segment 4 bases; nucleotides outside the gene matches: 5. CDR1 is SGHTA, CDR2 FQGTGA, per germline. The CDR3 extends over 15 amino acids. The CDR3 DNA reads TGTGCCAGCAGCTCCGGGACAGGGTATTACAATGAGCAGTTCTTC. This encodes CASSSGTGYYNEQFF.

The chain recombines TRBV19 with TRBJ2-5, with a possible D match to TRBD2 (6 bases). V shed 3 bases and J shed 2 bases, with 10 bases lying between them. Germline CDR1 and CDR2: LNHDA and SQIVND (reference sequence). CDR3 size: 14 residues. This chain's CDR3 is CASSIGRGQETQYF. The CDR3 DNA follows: TGTGCCAGTAGTATTGGGCGGGGACAAGAGACCCAGTACTTC.

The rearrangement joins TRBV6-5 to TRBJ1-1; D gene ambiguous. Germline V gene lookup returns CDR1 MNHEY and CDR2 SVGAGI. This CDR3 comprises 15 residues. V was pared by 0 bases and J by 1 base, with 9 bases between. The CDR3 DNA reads TGTGCCAGCAGTTACTCGAGTCAGGCGAACACTGAAGCTTTCTTT. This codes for CASSYSSQANTEAFF.

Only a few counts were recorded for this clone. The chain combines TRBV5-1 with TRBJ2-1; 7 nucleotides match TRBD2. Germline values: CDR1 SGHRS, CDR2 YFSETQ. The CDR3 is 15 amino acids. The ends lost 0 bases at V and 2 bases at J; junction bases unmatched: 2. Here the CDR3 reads CASSLGGSTYNEQFF. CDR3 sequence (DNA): TGCGCCAGCAGCTTGGGCGGGAGTACCTACAATGAGCAGTTCTTC.

This CDR3 is CASSLAGLGFVYEQYF. CDR3 nucleotide sequence: TGCGCCAGCAGCCTCGCCGGACTAGGTTTTGTCTACGAGCAGTACTTC. The chain is built from TRBV5-1 and TRBJ2-7, with 7 bases lining up with TRBD2. This CDR3 spans 16 amino acids. The ends lost 4 bases at V and 3 bases at J; junction bases unmatched: 13. Germline values: CDR1 SGHRS, CDR2 YFSETQ.

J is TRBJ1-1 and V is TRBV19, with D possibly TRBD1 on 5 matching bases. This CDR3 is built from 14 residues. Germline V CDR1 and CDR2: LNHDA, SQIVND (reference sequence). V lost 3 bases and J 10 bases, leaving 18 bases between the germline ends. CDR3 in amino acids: CASSIEGLRGGAFF. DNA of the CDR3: TGTGCCAGTAGTATCGAGGGACTTCGCGGGGGAGCTTTCTTT.

Written as DNA, the CDR3 is TGTGCCAGCAGCTTACGGGAAAACACTGAAGCTTTCTTT. This translates into CASSLRENTEAFF. This sequence joins TRBV5-4 and TRBJ1-1; the D is unclear. The CDR3 contains 13 residues. Germline lookup yields CDR1 SGHNT and CDR2 YYREEE (reference sequence). V was pared by 2 bases and J by 2 bases, with 7 bases between.

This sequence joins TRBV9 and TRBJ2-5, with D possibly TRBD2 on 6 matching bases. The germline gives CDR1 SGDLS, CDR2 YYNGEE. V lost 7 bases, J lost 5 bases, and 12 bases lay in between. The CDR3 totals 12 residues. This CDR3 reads CASGAGMETQYF. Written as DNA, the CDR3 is TGTGCCAGCGGCGCGGGAATGGAGACCCAGTACTTC.

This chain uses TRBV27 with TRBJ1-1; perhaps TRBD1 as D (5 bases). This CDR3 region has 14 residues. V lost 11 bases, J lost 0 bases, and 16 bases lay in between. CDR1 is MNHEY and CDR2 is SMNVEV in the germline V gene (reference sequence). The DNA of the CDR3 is TGTGCCTCCAGGCCGGGGGTTATGAACACTGAAGCTTTCTTT. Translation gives CASRPGVMNTEAFF.

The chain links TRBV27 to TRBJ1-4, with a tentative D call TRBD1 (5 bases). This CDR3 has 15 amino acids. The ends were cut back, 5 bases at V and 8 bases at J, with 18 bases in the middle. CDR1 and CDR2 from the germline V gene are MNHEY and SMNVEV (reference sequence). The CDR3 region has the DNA TGTGCCAGCAGTAGATTCGGGACTGGAAGCGAAAAACTGTTTTTT. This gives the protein CASSRFGTGSEKLFF.

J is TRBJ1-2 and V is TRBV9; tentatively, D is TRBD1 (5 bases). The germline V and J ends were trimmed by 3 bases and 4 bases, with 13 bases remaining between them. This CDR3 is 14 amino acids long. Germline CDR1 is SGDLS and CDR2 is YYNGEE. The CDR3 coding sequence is TGTGCCAGCAGCGCGGGGGGAGGGCTCTATGGCTACACCTTC. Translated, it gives CASSAGGGLYGYTF.

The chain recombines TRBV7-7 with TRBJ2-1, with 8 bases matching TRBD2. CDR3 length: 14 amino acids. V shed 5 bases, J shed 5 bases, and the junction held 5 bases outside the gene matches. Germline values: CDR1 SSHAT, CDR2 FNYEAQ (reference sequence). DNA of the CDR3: TGTGCCAGCAGCGCAGGACTAGCAGACAATGAGCAGTTCTTC. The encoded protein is CASSAGLADNEQFF.

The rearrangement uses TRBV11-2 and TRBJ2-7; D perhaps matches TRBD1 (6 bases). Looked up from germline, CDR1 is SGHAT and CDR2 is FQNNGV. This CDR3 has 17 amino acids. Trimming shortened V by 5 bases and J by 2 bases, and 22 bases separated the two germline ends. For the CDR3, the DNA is TGTGCCAGCAGCCCTCTAGCCCGGGACATTAGAACCTACGAGCAGTACTTC. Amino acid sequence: CASSPLARDIRTYEQYF.

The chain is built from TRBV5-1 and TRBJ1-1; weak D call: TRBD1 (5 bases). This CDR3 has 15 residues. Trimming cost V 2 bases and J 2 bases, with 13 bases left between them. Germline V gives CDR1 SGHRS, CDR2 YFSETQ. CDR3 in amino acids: CASSFSPRENTEAFF. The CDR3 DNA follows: TGCGCCAGCAGCTTTAGCCCCAGGGAAAACACTGAAGCTTTCTTT.

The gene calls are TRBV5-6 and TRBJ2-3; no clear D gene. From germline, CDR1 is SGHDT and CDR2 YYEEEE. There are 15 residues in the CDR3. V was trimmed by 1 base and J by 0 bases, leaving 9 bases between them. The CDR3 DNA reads TGTGCCAGCAGCTTGCAGGTGTCGAGCACAGATACGCAGTATTTT. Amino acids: CASSLQVSSTDTQYF.

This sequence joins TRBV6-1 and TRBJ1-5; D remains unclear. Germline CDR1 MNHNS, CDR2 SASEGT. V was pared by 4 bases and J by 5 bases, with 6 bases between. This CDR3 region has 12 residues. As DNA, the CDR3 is TGTGCCAGCAGTGTTACTTATCAGCCCCAGCATTTT. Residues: CASSVTYQPQHF.

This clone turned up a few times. The CDR3 coding sequence is TGTGCCAGCAGCGCAGATTTAGCCTCTGGAAACACCATATATTTT. It specifies CASSADLASGNTIYF. The rearrangement uses TRBV9 and TRBJ1-3; D uncertain. Germline V gene sequence: CDR1 SGDLS, CDR2 YYNGEE. Trimming stripped 3 bases from V and 0 bases from J, with 10 bases between. The CDR3 spans 15 residues.

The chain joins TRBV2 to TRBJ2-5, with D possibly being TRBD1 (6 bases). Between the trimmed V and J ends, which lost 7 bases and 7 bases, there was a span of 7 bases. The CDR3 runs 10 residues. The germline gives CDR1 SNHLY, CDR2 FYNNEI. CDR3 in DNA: TGTGCCAGCAAGGGGGTGACCCAGTACTTC. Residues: CASKGVTQYF.

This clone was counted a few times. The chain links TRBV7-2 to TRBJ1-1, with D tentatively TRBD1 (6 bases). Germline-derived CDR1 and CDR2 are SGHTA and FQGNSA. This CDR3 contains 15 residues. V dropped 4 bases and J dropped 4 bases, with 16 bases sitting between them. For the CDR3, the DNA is TGTGCCAGCAGCTCTCCCCATCACAGGGTCACTGAAGCTTTCTTT. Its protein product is CASSSPHHRVTEAFF.

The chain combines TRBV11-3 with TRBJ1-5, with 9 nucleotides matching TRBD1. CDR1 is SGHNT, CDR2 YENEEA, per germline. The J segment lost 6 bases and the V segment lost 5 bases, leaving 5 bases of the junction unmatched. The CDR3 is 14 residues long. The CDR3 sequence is CASSLTGGGQPQHF. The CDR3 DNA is TGTGCCAGCAGCCTGACAGGGGGAGGTCAGCCCCAGCATTTT. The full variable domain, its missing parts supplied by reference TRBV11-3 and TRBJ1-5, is EAGVVQSPRYKIIEKKQPVAFWCNPISGHNTLYWYLQNLGQGPELLIRYENEEAVDDSQLPKDRFSAERLKGVDSTLKIQPAELGDSAVYLCASSLTGGGQPQHFGDGTRLSIL.

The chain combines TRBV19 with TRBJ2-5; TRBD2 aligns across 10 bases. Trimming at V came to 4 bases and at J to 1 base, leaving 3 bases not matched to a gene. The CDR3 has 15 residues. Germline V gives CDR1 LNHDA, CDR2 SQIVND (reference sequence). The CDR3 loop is CASSTLAGGQETQYF. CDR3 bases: TGTGCCAGTAGTACTTTAGCGGGGGGCCAAGAGACCCAGTACTTC. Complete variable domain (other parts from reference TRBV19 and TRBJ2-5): DGGITQSPKYLFRKEGQNVTLSCEQNLNHDAMYWYRQDPGQGLRLIYYSQIVNDFQKGDIAEGYSVSREKKESFPLTVTSAQKNPTAFYLCASSTLAGGQETQYFGPGTRLLVL.

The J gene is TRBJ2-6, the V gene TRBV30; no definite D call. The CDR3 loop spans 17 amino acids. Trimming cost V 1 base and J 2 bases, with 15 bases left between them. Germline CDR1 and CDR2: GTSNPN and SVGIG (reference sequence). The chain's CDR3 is CAWSAWALPAGANVLTF. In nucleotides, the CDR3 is TGTGCCTGGAGTGCCTGGGCCCTCCCGGCTGGGGCCAACGTCCTGACTTTC.

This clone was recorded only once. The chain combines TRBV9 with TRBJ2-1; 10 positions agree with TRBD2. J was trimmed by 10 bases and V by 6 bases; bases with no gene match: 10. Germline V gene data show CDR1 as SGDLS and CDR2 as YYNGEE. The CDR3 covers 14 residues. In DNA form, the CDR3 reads TGTGCCAGCACCGGACTAGCGGACGGTATCGAGCAGTTCTTC. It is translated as CASTGLADGIEQFF.

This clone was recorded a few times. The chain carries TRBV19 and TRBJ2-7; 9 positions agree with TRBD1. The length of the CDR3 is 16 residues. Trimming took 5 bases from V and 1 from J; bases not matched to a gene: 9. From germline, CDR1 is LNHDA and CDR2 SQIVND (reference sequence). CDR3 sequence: CASSLSSGTGSYEQYF. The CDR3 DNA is TGTGCCAGTAGTCTTTCCTCCGGGACAGGGTCCTACGAGCAGTACTTC.

In DNA, the CDR3 is TGTGCCAGCTCACCGGGCATTACCTCCTACGAGCAGTACTTC. Protein: CASSPGITSYEQYF. J is TRBJ2-7 and V is TRBV18, with D uncertain. Germline lookup yields CDR1 KGHSH and CDR2 LQKENI. With 3 bases removed from V and 0 bases from J, the gap between germline ends came to 9 bases. The CDR3 runs to 14 residues.

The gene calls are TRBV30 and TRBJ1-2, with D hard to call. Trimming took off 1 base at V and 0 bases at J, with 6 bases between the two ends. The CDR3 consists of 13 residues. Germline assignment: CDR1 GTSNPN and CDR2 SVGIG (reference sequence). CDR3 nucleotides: TGTGCCTGGAGTGCTATTCCTAACTATGGCTACACCTTC. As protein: CAWSAIPNYGYTF.

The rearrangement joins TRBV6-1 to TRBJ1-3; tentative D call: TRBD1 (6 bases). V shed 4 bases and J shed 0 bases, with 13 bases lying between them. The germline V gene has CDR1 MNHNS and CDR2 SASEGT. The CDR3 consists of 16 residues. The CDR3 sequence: CASSGNRVRSGNTIYF. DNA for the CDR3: TGTGCCAGCAGTGGAAACAGGGTCCGCTCTGGAAACACCATATATTTT.

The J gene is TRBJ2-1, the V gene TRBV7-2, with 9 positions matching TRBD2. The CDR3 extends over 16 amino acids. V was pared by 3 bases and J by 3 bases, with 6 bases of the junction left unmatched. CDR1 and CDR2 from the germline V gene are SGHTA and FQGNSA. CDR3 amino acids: CASSFSGSSYYNEQFF. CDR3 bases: TGTGCCAGCAGCTTTAGCGGGAGTTCCTACTACAATGAGCAGTTCTTC. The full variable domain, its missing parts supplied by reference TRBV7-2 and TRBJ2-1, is GAGVSQSPSNKVTEKGKDVELRCDPISGHTALYWYRQSLGQGLEFLIYFQGNSAPDKSGLPSDRFSAERTGGSVSTLTIQRTQQEDSAVYLCASSFSGSSYYNEQFFGPGTRLTVL.

For the CDR3, the DNA is TGTGCCAGCAGTGAACAGGGCCGGGAGACCCAGTACTTC. Translation gives CASSEQGRETQYF. The chain combines TRBV6-1 with TRBJ2-5; D is perhaps TRBD1 (5 bases). Germline V gives CDR1 MNHNS, CDR2 SASEGT. This CDR3 has 13 amino acids. V lost 2 bases to trimming and J lost 5 bases, with 9 bases between them.

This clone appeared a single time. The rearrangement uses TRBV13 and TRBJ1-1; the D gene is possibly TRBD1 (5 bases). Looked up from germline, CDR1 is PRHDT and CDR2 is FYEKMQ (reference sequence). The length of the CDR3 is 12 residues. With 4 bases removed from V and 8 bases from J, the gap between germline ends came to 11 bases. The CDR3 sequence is CASSWGATEAFF. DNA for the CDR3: TGTGCCAGCAGCTGGGGCGCGACAGAAGCTTTCTTT.